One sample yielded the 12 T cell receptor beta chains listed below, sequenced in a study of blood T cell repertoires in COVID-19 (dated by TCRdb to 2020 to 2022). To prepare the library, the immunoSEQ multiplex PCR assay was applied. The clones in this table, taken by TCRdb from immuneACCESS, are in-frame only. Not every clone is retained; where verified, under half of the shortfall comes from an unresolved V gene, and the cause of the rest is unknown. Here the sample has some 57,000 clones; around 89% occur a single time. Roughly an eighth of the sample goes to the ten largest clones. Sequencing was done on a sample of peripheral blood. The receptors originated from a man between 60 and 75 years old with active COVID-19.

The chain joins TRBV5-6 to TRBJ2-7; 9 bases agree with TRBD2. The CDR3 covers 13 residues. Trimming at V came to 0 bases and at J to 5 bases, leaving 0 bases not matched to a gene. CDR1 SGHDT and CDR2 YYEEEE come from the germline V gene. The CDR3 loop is CASSLASGNEQYF. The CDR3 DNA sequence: TGTGCCAGCAGCTTGGCTAGCGGGAACGAGCAGTACTTC. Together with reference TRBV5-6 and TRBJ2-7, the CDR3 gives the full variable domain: DAGVTQSPTHLIKTRGQQVTLRCSPKSGHDTVSWYQQALGQGPQFIFQYYEEEERQRGNFPDRFSGHQFPNYSSELNVNALLLGDSALYLCASSLASGNEQYFGPGTRLTVT.

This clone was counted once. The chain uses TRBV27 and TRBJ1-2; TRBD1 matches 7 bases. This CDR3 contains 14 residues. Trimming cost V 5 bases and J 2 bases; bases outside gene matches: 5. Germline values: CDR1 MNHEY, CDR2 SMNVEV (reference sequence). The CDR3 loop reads CASSPGQPNYGYTF. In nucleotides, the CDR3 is TGTGCCAGCAGTCCGGGACAGCCAAACTATGGCTACACCTTC.

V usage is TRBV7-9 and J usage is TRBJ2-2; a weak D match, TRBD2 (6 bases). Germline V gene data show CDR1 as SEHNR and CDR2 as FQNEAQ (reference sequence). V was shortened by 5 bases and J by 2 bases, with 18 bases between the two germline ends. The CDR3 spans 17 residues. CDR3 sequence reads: CASSPVGLASNTGELFF. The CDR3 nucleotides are TGTGCCAGCAGCCCCGTAGGGCTAGCGAGTAACACCGGGGAGCTGTTTTTT.

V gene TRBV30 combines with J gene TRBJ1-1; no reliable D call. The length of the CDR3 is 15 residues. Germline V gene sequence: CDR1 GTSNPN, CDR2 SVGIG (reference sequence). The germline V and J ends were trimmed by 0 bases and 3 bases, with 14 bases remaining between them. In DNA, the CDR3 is TGTGCCTGGAGTGTAACGGGGAGGTCTCACACTGAAGCTTTCTTT. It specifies CAWSVTGRSHTEAFF.

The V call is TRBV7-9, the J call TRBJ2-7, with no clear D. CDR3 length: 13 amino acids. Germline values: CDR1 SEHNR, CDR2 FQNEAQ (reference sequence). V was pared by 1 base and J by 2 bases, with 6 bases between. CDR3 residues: CASSLGHPYEQYF. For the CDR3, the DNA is TGTGCCAGCAGCTTAGGGCACCCCTACGAGCAGTACTTC.

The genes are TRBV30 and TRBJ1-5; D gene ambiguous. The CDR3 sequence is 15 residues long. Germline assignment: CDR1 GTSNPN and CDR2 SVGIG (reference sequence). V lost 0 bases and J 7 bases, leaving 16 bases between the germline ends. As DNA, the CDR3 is TGTGCCTGGAGTGTTATGACACCGGTCGGACAGCCCCAGCATTTT. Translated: CAWSVMTPVGQPQHF.

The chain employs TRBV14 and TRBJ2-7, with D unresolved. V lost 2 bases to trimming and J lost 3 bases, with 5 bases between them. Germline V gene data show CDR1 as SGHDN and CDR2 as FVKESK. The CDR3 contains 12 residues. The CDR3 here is CASSQSGYEQYF. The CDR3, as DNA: TGTGCCAGCAGCCAATCGGGCTACGAGCAGTACTTC.

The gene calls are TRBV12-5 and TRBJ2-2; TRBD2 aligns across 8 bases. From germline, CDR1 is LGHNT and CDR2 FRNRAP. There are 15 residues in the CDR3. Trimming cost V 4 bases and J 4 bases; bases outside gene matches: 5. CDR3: CASGSGGLGTGELFF. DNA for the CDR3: TGTGCTAGTGGTTCGGGGGGGCTGGGCACCGGGGAGCTGTTTTTT.

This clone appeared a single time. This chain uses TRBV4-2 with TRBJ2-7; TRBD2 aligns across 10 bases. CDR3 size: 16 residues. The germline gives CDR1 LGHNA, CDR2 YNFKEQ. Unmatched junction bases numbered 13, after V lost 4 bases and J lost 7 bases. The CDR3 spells CASSPPPGLAPGEQYF. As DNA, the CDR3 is TGTGCCAGCAGCCCCCCACCGGGACTAGCGCCCGGGGAGCAGTACTTC.

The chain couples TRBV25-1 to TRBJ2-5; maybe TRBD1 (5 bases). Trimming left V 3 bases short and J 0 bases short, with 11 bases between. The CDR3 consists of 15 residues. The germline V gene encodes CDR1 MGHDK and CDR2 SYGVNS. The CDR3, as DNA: TGTGCCAGCAGTGATCAGGGAAGGGACCAAGAGACCCAGTACTTC. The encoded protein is CASSDQGRDQETQYF. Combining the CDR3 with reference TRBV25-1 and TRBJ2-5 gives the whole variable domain EADIYQTPRYLVIGTGKKITLECSQTMGHDKMYWYQQDPGMELHLIHYSYGVNSTEKGDLSSESTVSRIRTEHFPLTLESARPSHTSQYLCASSDQGRDQETQYFGPGTRLLVL.

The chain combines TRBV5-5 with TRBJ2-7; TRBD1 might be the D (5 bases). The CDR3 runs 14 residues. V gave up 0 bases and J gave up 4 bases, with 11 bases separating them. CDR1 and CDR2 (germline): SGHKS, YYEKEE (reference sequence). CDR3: CASSLAYRSYEQYF. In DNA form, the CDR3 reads TGTGCCAGCAGCTTGGCCTACAGGTCGTACGAGCAGTACTTC.

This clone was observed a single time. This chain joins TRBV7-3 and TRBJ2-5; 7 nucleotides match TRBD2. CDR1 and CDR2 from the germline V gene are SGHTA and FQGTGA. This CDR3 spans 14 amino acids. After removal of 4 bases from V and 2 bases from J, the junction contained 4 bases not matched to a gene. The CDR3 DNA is TGTGCCAGCAGCTCCATGGGGGGGCAAGAGACCCAGTACTTC. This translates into CASSSMGGQETQYF.